Included here is one T cell receptor (beta chain) sequence, with context. Its antigen is still unknown. CDR1 is MDHEN and CDR2 is SYDVKM in the germline V gene. V lost 6 bases to trimming and J lost 3 bases, with 12 bases between them. CDR3 length: 14 amino acids. The sample is drawn from a study of cytomegalovirus exposure and HLA in healthy donors. The PCR ran on 60 Vbeta and 13 Jbeta primers. Assay: immunoSEQ multiplex PCR; the TCRdb copy retains only in-frame clones and omits some. The sample shows over 85,000 clones, around 76% of them seen only once. Study-wide results and caveats: Testing in vitro showed three CMV-associated chains specific for CMV antigens.

This clonotype was sampled from a man younger than 45 in good health and CMV-seropositive. The V and J genes are TRBV28 and TRBJ2-1; possibly TRBD2 for D (5 bases). Sample: PBMCs. CDR3 loop: CASRAGIVYNEQFF. The CDR3 DNA reads TGTGCCAGCAGGGCCGGGATTGTCTACAATGAGCAGTTCTTC.